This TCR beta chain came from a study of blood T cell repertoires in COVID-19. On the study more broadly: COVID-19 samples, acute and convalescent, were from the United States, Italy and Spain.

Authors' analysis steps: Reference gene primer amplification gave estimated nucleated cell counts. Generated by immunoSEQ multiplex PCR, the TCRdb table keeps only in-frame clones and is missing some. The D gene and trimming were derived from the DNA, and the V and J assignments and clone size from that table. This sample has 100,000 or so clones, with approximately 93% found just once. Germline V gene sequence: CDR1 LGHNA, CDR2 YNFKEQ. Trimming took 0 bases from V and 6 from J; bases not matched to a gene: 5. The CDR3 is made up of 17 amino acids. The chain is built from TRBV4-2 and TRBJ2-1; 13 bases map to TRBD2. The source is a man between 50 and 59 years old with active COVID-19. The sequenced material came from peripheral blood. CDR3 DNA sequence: TGTGCCAGCAGCCAAGATTACACTAGCGGGAGGGCCAATGAGCAGTTCTTC. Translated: CASSQDYTSGRANEQFF.